The 3 T cell receptor beta chains below come from one sample, sequenced in a study of blood T cell repertoires in COVID-19. Some clones are missing from TCRdb's copy, which holds only in-frame ones; the method was immunoSEQ multiplex PCR. The data contain about 170,000 clones, around 81% of them seen just once; the ten biggest clones take up roughly 10%. Sequences were obtained from peripheral blood. Receptor source: a man between 65 and 85 years old with active or convalescent COVID-19.

The CDR3 nucleotides read TGCGCCAGCAGCCAAGACCCGACTAGCGTTATTCAGTACTTC. Its protein product is CASSQDPTSVIQYF. The rearrangement joins TRBV4-3 to TRBJ2-4, with 8 bases identical to TRBD2. From germline, CDR1 is LGHNA and CDR2 YSLEER. Trimming cost V 0 bases and J 10 bases; bases outside gene matches: 5. This CDR3 has 14 residues.

This sequence joins TRBV14 and TRBJ1-1; D is unresolved. V lost 6 bases to trimming and J lost 1 base, with 21 bases between them. Germline V lookup: CDR1 SGHDN, CDR2 FVKESK. The CDR3 is 17 residues long. The CDR3 coding sequence is TGTGCCAGCAGTCATACCCCTTGGCAGGATAAGAACACTGAAGCTTTCTTT. This gives the protein CASSHTPWQDKNTEAFF.

The V gene is TRBV2, the J gene TRBJ1-5; D remains ambiguous. The CDR3 spans 15 residues. The germline V gene has CDR1 SNHLY and CDR2 FYNNEI. The V end lost 3 bases, the J end lost 2 bases, and 11 bases lay between the germline ends. The CDR3 DNA reads as TGTGCCAGCAGTGAGCCCCGGGAGGGCAATCAGCCCCAGCATTTT. This translates into CASSEPREGNQPQHF. Full variable domain (rest looked up from reference TRBV2 and TRBJ1-5): EPEVTQTPSHQVTQMGQEVILRCVPISNHLYFYWYRQILGQKVEFLVSFYNNEISEKSEIFDDQFSVERPDGSNFTLKIRSTKLEDSAMYFCASSEPREGNQPQHFGDGTRLSIL.